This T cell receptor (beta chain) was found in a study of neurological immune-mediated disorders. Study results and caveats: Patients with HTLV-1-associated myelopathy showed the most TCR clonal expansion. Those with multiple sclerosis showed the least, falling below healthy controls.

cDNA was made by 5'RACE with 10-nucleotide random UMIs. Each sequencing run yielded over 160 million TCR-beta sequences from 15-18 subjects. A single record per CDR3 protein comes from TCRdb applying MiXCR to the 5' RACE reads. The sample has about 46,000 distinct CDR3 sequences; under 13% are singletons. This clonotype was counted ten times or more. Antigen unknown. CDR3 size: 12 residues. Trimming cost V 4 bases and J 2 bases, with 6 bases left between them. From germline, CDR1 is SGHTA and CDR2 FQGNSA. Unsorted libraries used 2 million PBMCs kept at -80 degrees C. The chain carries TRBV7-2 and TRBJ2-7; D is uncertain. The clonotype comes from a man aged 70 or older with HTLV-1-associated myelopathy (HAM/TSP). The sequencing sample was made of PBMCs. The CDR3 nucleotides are TGTGCCAGCAGCTCCATTCCCTACGAGCAGTACTTC. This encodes CASSSIPYEQYF. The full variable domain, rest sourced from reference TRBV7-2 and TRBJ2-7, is GAGVSQSPSNKVTEKGKDVELRCDPISGHTALYWYRQSLGQGLEFLIYFQGNSAPDKSGLPSDRFSAERTGGSVSTLTIQRTQQEDSAVYLCASSSIPYEQYFGPGTRLTVT.